Below are 6 T cell receptor beta chains sequenced from a single sample in a study of PD-1 blockade in classical Hodgkin lymphoma. Each and every patient relapsed after autologous stem cell transplantation, and patients got differing brentuximab vedotin exposure. The assay was immunoSEQ multiplex PCR, and TCRdb's table has in-frame clones only and misses some. The data show 40,000 to 65,000 clones, more than 65% seen once. This sample comprised peripheral blood mononuclear cells (PBMCs), obtained at baseline. The receptors come from a human donor with classical Hodgkin lymphoma.

This clone was seen a few times. This chain uses TRBV7-9 with TRBJ2-7; 7 bases align to TRBD1. Germline CDR1 reads SEHNR; CDR2 reads FQNEAQ (reference sequence). The V segment lost 3 bases and the J segment 2 bases; nucleotides outside the gene matches: 1. The CDR3 length is 13 residues. The chain's CDR3 is CASSFQGAYEQYV. The CDR3 nucleotides read TGTGCCAGCAGCTTTCAGGGGGCCTACGAGCAGTACGTC.

The chain couples TRBV11-2 to TRBJ2-3; tentatively, D is TRBD2 (5 bases). V was cut by 3 bases and J by 6 bases, with 13 bases left in between. Germline CDR1 is SGHAT and CDR2 is FQNNGV. This CDR3 comprises 14 residues. For the CDR3, the DNA is TGTGCCAGCAGCTTTCCGGGATCACGGGATACGCAGTATTTT. Translating it yields CASSFPGSRDTQYF.

The rearrangement joins TRBV7-2 to TRBJ2-3; D is uncertain. The germline gives CDR1 SGHTA, CDR2 FQGNSA. Deletions cut 6 bases from V and 6 bases from J, with 7 bases between. The CDR3 sequence is 11 residues long. The CDR3: CASRQSDTQYF. The CDR3, as DNA: TGTGCCAGCAGGCAGTCGGATACGCAGTATTTT.

The rearrangement links TRBV20-1 to TRBJ1-2, with D perhaps matching TRBD1 (6 bases). From germline, CDR1 is DFQATT and CDR2 SNEGSKA (reference sequence). With 6 bases removed from V and 4 bases from J, the gap between germline ends came to 9 bases. This CDR3 spans 11 amino acids. The DNA for the CDR3 is TGCAGTGCGGGGGACACCTATGGCTACACCTTC. It is translated as CSAGDTYGYTF.

The chain employs TRBV10-2 and TRBJ1-4, with TRBD1 matching over 8 bases. Looked up from germline, CDR1 is WSHSY and CDR2 is SAAADI. The J segment lost 8 bases and the V segment lost 3 bases, leaving 11 bases of the junction unmatched. The CDR3 spans 16 residues. For the CDR3, the DNA is TGCGCCAGCAGTGATCGGCTGAGACAGGGGAAAGAAAAACTGTTTTTT. Translated: CASSDRLRQGKEKLFF.

The chain links TRBV5-1 to TRBJ2-1, with 15 bases identical to TRBD2. Germline values: CDR1 SGHRS, CDR2 YFSETQ. This CDR3 is built from 17 residues. Trimming at V came to 0 bases and at J to 6 bases, leaving 4 bases not matched to a gene. CDR3 amino acids: CASSLGTSGRALNEQFF. CDR3 bases: TGCGCCAGCAGCTTGGGGACTAGCGGGAGGGCTCTCAATGAGCAGTTCTTC.